What follows are 9 T cell receptor beta chains derived from one specimen sequenced in a study of T-cell reconstitution after alpha-beta-depleted transplantation in children. The library targeted TCRbeta and was prepared with unique molecular identifiers. TCRdb re-derived calls from the PCR reads in MiXCR, one entry per CDR3 protein. The sample records 600,000 to 700,000 distinct CDR3 sequences, 15% to 20% being singletons. Material: PBMCs from the stem cell graft donor, obtained from the stem cell graft. Source of these receptors: a human donor who donated a stem cell graft to a child with acute myeloid leukemia.

This clonotype has only a few counts. Possible read error: a much larger clone is one base away. V and J are TRBV20-1 and TRBJ2-5, with a possible D match to TRBD1 (6 bases). This CDR3 contains 13 residues. Trimming took 5 bases from V and 2 from J, leaving 12 bases between them. CDR1 is DFQATT, CDR2 SNEGSKA, per germline (reference sequence). As DNA, the CDR3 is TGCAGTGCTGTATGGACAGCTCAAGAGACCCAGTACTTC. Encoded protein: CSAVWTAQETQYF.

The V gene is TRBV20-1, the J gene TRBJ1-5; TRBD1 is a possible D gene (6 bases). Trimming pared 3 bases from V and 3 bases from J, leaving 15 bases between. CDR1 and CDR2 from the germline V gene are DFQATT and SNEGSKA (reference sequence). The CDR3 is made up of 15 amino acids. CDR3: CSASARGLANQPQHF. CDR3 DNA: TGCAGTGCTAGTGCCAGGGGATTGGCCAATCAGCCCCAGCATTTT.

This clonotype was seen many times. The V gene is TRBV28, the J gene TRBJ2-7, with D perhaps matching TRBD1 (5 bases). V was shortened by 5 bases and J by 2 bases, with 10 bases between the two germline ends. This CDR3 spans 13 amino acids. CDR1 MDHEN and CDR2 SYDVKM come from the germline V gene. The CDR3 coding sequence is TGTGCCAGCAGTCGACAGAGCCCCTACGAGCAGTACGTC. The encoded protein is CASSRQSPYEQYV.

V usage is TRBV6-2 or TRBV6-3 and J usage is TRBJ2-1; TRBD2 might be the D (5 bases). Trimming stripped 7 bases from V and 3 bases from J, with 16 bases between. Germline CDR1 is MNHEY and CDR2 is SVGEGT. The CDR3 is 15 amino acids. The CDR3, as DNA: TGTGCCAGCACCTACCTGGTGGGAGACTACAATGAGCAGTTCTTC. Protein product: CASTYLVGDYNEQFF.

This clonotype was observed at least ten times. The chain has TRBV12-3 or TRBV12-4 and TRBJ2-6, with D uncertain. This CDR3 region has 13 residues. Trimming took 6 bases from V and 1 from J, leaving 4 bases between them. The CDR3 is CASSPSGANVLTF. The CDR3 DNA reads as TGTGCCAGCAGCCCTTCTGGGGCCAACGTCCTGACTTTC.

In this sample, this clonotype turned up many times. The DNA of the CDR3 is TGCGCCAGCAGCTTGGAGGGACAGGGGATGACTGAAGCTTTCTTT. Protein product: CASSLEGQGMTEAFF. The rearrangement uses TRBV5-1 and TRBJ1-1, with 10 bases matching TRBD1. The trim removed 0 bases at V and 5 bases at J, leaving 4 bases unmatched. The CDR3 runs 15 residues. Germline V CDR1 and CDR2: SGHRS, YFSETQ.

This sequence joins TRBV5-4 and TRBJ2-7, with 8 bases matching TRBD1. Germline CDR1 SGHNT, CDR2 YYREEE (reference sequence). CDR3 size: 13 residues. Trimming cost V 4 bases and J 6 bases; bases outside gene matches: 6. This chain's CDR3 is CASSQITGGEQYF. The CDR3 DNA follows: TGTGCCAGCAGCCAGATTACAGGGGGCGAGCAGTACTTC.

There are a few counts of this clonotype. The chain is built from TRBV29-1 and TRBJ1-2; the D is unclear. The CDR3 is 13 amino acids. Germline loops: CDR1 SQVTM, CDR2 ANQGSEA. The germline V and J ends were trimmed by 3 bases and 4 bases, with 12 bases remaining between them. The CDR3 spells CSVEDAGSYGYTF. The CDR3 DNA reads as TGCAGCGTTGAGGATGCGGGGAGCTATGGCTACACCTTC.

V usage is TRBV28 and J usage is TRBJ2-7; 7 bases agree with TRBD1. Unmatched junction bases numbered 8, after V lost 5 bases and J lost 4 bases. The CDR3 runs 14 residues. Germline CDR1 is MDHEN and CDR2 is SYDVKM. The CDR3 protein is CASSPYRGSYEQYV. CDR3 nucleotides: TGTGCCAGCAGTCCCTACAGGGGATCATACGAGCAGTACGTC.